This T cell receptor beta chain was identified during a study of T-cell memory formation after mild COVID-19. Looking at the study overall: TCR clusters largely stayed donor specific. The study's findings and limits: Clones contracting day 15 to 85 were balanced CD4/CD8; later expanders leaned CD4+. CD8+ contracting clones occupied EMRA, while CD4+ ones occupied mainly CM and EM.

CDR3 length: 13 residues. Trimming took off 1 base at V and 10 bases at J, with 11 bases between the two ends. Germline V gene lookup returns CDR1 SGHTA and CDR2 FQGNSA. A 5'RACE reaction primed in the constant segment made cDNA libraries of TCR alpha and TCR beta, and these carried sample barcodes and UMIs. TCRdb ran MiXCR on the 5' RACE reads and lists one entry per CDR3 protein. The sample lists 250,000 to 350,000 distinct CDR3 sequences; more than 13% were seen once. This clonotype was picked up a small number of times. The antigen remains undetermined. This chain joins TRBV7-2 and TRBJ2-1; D may be TRBD2 (5 bases). This TCR was sampled from a young man who had mild COVID-19 (a few samples of this study predate the infection). Cell type and time point are not known. Sequenced input: PBMCs or a T cell subset sorted from them (not recorded which). The CDR3: CASSLVTMGEQFF. The CDR3 DNA sequence: TGTGCCAGCAGCTTAGTGACTATGGGGGAGCAGTTCTTC.